This T cell receptor beta chain was recovered during a study of Graves' ophthalmopathy and Graves' hyperthyroidism. This clonotype showed up many times. The CDR3 sequence is 14 residues long. After removal of 5 bases from V and 3 bases from J, the junction contained 6 bases not matched to a gene. Germline CDR1 reads DFQATT; CDR2 reads SNEGSKA (reference sequence). Using RNA transcripts, the TCR beta CDR3 regions were amplified. First-round RT-PCR with HTBI primers preceded a second-round multiplex PCR. TCRdb fed the multiplex PCR reads into MiXCR, producing one record per CDR3 protein. Of about 210,000 distinct CDR3 sequences listed, roughly 29% were seen once; the top ten hold approximately 8.2%.

This TCR was sampled from a middle-aged man with Graves' ophthalmopathy. This rearrangement joins TRBV20-1 to TRBJ1-5, with TRBD1 matching over 8 bases. Input material: peripheral blood. This chain's CDR3 is CSAGQGSYNQPQHF. The CDR3 nucleotides are TGCAGTGCTGGACAGGGATCATACAATCAGCCCCAGCATTTT.